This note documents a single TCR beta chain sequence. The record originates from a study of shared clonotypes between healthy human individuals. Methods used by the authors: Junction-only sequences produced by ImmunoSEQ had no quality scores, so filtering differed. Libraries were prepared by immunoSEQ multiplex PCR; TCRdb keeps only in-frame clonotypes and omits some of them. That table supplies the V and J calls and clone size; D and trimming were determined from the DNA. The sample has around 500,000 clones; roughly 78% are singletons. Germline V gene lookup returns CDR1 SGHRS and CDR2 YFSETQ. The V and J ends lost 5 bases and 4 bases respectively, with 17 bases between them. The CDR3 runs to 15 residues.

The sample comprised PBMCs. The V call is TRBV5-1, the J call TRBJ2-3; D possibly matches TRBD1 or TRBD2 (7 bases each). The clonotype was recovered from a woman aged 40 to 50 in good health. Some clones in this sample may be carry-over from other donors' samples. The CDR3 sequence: CASSSGLGGSDTQYF. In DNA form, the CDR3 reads TGCGCCAGCAGTTCTGGACTAGGGGGCTCAGATACGCAGTATTTT.